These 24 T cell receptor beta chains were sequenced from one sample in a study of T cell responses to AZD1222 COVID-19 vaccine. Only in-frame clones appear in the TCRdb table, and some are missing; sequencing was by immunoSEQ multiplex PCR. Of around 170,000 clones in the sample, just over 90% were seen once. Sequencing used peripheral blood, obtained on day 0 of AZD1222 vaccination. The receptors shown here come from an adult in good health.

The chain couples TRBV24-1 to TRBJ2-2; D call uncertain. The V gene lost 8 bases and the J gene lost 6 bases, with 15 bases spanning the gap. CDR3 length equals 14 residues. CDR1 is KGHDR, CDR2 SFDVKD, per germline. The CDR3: CATKSQVAPGELFF. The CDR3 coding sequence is TGTGCCACCAAGTCTCAAGTCGCTCCCGGGGAGCTGTTTTTT.

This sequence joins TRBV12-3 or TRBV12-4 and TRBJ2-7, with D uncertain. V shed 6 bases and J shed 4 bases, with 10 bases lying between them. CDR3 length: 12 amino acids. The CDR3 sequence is CASSSLKYEQYF. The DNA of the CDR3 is TGTGCCAGCAGCTCTTTGAAGTACGAGCAGTACTTC.

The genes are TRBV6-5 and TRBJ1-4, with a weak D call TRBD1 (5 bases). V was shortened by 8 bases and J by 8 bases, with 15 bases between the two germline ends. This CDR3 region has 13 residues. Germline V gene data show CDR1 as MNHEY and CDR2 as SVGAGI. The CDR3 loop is CASAETRGEKLFF. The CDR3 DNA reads TGTGCCAGCGCGGAGACAAGGGGAGAAAAACTGTTTTTT.

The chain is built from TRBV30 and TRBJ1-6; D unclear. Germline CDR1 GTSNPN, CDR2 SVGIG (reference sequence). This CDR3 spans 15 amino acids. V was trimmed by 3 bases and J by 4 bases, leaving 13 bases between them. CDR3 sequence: CAWRPFATYNSPLHF. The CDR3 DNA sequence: TGTGCCTGGAGACCGTTCGCCACTTATAATTCACCCCTCCACTTT.

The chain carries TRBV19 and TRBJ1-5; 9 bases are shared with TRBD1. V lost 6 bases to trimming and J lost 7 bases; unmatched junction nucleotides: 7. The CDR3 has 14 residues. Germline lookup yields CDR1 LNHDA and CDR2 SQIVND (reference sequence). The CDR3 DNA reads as TGTGCCAGTAGCATGCGGGACAGGGAACAGCCCCAGCATTTT. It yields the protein CASSMRDREQPQHF.

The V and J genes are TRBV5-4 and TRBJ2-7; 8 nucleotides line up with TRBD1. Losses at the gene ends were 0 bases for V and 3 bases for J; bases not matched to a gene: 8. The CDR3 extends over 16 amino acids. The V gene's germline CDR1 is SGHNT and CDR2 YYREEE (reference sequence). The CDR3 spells CASSLGGQVLDYEQYF. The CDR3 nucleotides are TGTGCCAGCAGCTTGGGGGGACAGGTTCTGGACTACGAGCAGTACTTC.

The CDR3 reads CASSHSTDTQYF. In nucleotides, the CDR3 is TGTGCCAGCAGTCATAGCACAGATACGCAGTATTTT. This rearrangement joins TRBV6-1 to TRBJ2-3; D unclear. The CDR3 totals 12 residues. The germline CDR1 and CDR2 sequences are MNHNS and SASEGT. Between the trimmed V and J ends, which lost 5 bases and 0 bases, there was a span of 3 bases.

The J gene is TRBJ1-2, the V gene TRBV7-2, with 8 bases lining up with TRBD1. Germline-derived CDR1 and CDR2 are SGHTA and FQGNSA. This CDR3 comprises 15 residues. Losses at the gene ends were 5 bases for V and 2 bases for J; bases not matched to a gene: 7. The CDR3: CASSGRQGINYGYTF. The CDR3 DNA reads TGTGCCAGCAGCGGGAGACAGGGGATAAACTATGGCTACACCTTC.

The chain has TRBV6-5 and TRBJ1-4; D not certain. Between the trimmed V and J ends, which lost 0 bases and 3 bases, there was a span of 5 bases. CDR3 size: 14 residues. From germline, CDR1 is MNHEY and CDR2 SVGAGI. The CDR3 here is CASSYSPANEKLFF. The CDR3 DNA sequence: TGTGCCAGCAGTTACTCGCCAGCTAATGAAAAACTGTTTTTT.

The CDR3 coding sequence is TGTGCCATCAGTGCACAACAGGGTATGCATGGCTACACCTTC. This gives the protein CAISAQQGMHGYTF. The genes are TRBV10-3 and TRBJ1-2; a possible D gene is TRBD1 (6 bases). Per the germline V gene, CDR1 is ENHRY and CDR2 is SYGVKD. The CDR3 totals 14 residues. Trimming shortened V by 4 bases and J by 6 bases, and 15 bases separated the two germline ends.

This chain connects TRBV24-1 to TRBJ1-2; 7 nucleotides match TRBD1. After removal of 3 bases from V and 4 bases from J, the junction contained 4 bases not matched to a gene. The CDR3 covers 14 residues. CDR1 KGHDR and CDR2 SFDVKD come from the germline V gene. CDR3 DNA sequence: TGTGCCACCAGTGATACACAGGGGTTCTATGGCTACACCTTC. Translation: CATSDTQGFYGYTF.

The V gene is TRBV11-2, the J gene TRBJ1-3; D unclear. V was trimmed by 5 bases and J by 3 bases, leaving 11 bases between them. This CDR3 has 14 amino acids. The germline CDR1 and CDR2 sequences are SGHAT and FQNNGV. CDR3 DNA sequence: TGTGCCAGCAGCCGCGCCGGTGGTGGAAACACCATATATTTT. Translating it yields CASSRAGGGNTIYF.

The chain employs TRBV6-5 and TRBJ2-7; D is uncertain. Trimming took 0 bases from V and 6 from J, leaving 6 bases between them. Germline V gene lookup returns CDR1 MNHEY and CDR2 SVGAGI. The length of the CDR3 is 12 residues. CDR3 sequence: CASSYSNGEQYF. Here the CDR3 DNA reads TGTGCCAGCAGTTACTCGAACGGCGAGCAGTACTTC.

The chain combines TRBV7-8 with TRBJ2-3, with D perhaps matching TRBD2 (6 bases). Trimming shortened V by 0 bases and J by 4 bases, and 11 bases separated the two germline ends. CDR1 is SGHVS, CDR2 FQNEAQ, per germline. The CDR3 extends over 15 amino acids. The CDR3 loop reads CASSLARGGADTQYF. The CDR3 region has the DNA TGTGCCAGCAGCTTAGCGCGGGGTGGCGCAGATACGCAGTATTTT.

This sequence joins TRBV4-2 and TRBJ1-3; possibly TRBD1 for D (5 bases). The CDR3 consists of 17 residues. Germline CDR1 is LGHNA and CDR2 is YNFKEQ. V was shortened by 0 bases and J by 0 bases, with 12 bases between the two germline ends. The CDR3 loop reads CASSQEGGYLSGNTIYF. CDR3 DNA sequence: TGTGCCAGCAGCCAAGAGGGGGGTTACCTCTCTGGAAACACCATATATTTT.

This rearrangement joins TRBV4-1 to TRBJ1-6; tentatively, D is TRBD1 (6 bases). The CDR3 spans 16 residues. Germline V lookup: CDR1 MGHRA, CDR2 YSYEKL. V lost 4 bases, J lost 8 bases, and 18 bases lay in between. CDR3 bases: TGCGCCAGCAGCCGAAGTTCGGGGGCCAAGTATTCACCCCTCCACTTT. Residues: CASSRSSGAKYSPLHF.

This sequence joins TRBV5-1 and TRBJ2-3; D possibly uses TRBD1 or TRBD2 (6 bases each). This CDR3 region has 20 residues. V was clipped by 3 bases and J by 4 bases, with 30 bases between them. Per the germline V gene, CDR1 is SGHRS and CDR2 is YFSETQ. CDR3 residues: CASSYRPGGTGLPSADTQYF. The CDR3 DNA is TGCGCCAGCAGCTACCGCCCCGGCGGAACAGGGCTCCCTAGCGCAGATACGCAGTATTTT.

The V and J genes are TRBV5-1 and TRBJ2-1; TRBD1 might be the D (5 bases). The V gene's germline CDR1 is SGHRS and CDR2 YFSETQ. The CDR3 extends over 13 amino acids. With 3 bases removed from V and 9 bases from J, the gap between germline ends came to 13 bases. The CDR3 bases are TGCGCCAGCAGCTACACAACAGGAGTTGAGCAGTTCTTC. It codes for CASSYTTGVEQFF.

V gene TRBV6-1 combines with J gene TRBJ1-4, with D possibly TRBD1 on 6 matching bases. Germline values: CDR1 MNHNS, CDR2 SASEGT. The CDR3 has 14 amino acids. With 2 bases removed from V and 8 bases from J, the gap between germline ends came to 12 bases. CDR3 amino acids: CASSEIGGGEKLFF. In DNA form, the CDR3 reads TGTGCCAGCAGTGAAATCGGGGGGGGCGAAAAACTGTTTTTT.

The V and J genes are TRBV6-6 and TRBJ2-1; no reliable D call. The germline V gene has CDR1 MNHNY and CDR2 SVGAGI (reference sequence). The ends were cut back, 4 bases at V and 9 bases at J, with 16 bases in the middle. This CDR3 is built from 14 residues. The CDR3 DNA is TGTGCCAGCAGTTTCCGTTCCTCAGATGGTGAGCAGTTCTTC. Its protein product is CASSFRSSDGEQFF.

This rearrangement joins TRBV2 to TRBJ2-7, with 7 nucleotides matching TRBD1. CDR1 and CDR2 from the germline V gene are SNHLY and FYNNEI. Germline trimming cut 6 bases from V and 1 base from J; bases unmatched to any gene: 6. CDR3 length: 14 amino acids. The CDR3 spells CASSRQGPSYEQYF. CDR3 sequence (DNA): TGTGCCAGCAGCAGACAGGGTCCTTCCTACGAGCAGTACTTC.

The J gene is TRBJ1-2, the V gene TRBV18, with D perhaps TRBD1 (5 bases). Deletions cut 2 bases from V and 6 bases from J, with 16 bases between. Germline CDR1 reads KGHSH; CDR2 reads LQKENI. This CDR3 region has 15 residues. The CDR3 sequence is CASSPLGQGFDGYTF. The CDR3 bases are TGTGCCAGCTCACCATTGGGGCAGGGCTTCGATGGCTACACCTTC.

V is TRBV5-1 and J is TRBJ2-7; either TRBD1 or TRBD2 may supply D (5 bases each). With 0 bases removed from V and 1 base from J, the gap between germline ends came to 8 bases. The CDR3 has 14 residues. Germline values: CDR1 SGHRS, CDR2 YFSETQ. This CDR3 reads CASSLAWGSYEQYF. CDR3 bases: TGCGCCAGCAGCTTGGCCTGGGGGTCCTACGAGCAGTACTTC.

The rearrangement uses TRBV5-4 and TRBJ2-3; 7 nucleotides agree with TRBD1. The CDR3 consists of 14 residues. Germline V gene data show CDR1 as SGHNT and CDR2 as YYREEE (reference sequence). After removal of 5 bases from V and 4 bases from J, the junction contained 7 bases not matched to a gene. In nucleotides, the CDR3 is TGTGCCAGCAGAAGGGGGCAGTTTTCAGATACGCAGTATTTT. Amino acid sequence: CASRRGQFSDTQYF. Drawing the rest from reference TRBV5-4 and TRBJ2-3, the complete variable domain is ETGVTQSPTHLIKTRGQQVTLRCSSQSGHNTVSWYQQALGQGPQFIFQYYREEENGRGNFPPRFSGLQFPNYSSELNVNALELDDSALYLCASRRGQFSDTQYFGPGTRLTVL.